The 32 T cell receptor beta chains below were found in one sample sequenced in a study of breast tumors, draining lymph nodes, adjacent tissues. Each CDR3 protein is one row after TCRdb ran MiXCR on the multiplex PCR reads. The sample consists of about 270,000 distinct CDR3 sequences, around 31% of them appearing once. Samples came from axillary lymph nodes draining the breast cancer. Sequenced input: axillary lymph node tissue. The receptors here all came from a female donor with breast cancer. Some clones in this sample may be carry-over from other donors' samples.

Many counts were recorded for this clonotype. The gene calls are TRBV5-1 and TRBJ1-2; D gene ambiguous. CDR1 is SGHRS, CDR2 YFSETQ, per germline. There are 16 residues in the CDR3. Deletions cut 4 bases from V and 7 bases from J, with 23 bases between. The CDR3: CASSLRGVGIFSGYTF. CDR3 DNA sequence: TGCGCCAGCAGCCTTCGCGGAGTGGGGATTTTCTCTGGCTACACCTTC.

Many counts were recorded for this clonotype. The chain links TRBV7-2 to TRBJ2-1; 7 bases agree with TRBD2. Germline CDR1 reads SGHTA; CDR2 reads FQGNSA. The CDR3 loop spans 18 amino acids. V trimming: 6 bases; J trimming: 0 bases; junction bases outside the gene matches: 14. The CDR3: CASRGSGGGRSSYNEQFF. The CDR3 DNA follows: TGTGCCAGCAGGGGAAGTGGGGGGGGACGGAGCTCCTACAATGAGCAGTTCTTC.

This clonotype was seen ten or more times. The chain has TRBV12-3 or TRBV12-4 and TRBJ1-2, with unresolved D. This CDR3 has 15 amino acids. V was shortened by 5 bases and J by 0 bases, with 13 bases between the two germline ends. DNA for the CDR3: TGTGCCAGCAGTCCTTATTTTGAGGCTAACTATGGCTACACCTTC. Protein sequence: CASSPYFEANYGYTF.

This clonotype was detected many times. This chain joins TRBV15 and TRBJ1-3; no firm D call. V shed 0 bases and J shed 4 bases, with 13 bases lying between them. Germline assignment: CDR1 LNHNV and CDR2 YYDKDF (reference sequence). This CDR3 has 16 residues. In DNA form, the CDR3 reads TGTGCCACCAGCAGAGATCGGGGAGTAGCGGGAAACACCATATATTTT. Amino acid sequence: CATSRDRGVAGNTIYF.

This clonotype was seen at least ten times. CDR3 sequence: CASSSTGGGYTF. The CDR3, as DNA: TGTGCCAGCAGCTCTACAGGGGGTGGCTACACCTTC. The rearrangement uses TRBV7-2 and TRBJ1-2; 8 bases agree with TRBD1. CDR3 size: 12 residues. Looked up from germline, CDR1 is SGHTA and CDR2 is FQGNSA. With V trimmed by 4 bases and J by 7 bases, 2 bases remained unmatched.

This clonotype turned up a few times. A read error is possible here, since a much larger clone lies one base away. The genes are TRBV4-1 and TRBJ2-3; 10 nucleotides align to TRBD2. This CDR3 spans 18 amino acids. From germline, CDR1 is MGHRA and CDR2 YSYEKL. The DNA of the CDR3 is TGCGCCAGCAGCCCAGATCAGAGCGGGAGGGCCGGCACAGGTACGCAGTATTTT. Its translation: CASSPDQSGRAGTGTQYF.

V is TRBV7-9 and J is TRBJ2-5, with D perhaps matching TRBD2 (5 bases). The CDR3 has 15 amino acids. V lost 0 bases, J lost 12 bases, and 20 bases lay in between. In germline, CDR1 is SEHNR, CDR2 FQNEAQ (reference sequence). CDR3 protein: CASSLALAEDFRKYF. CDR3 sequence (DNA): TGTGCCAGCAGCTTAGCGCTCGCGGAGGACTTTCGAAAGTACTTC.

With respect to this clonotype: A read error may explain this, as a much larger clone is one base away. The CDR3 sequence is CASSPRLVVNERFF. The CDR3 region has the DNA TGTGCCAGCAGCCCCAGACTAGTTGTAAATGAGCGGTTCTTC. J is TRBJ2-1 and V is TRBV7-3; tentative D call: TRBD2 (6 bases). CDR1 is SGHTA and CDR2 is FQGTGA in the germline V gene. The CDR3 sequence is 14 residues long.

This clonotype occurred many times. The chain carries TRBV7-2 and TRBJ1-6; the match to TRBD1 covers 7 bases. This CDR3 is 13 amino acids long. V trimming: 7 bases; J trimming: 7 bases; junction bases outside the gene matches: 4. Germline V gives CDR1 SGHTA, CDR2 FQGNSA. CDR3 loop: CASNGDRNSPLHF. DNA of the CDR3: TGTGCCAGCAACGGGGACAGAAATTCACCCCTCCACTTT.

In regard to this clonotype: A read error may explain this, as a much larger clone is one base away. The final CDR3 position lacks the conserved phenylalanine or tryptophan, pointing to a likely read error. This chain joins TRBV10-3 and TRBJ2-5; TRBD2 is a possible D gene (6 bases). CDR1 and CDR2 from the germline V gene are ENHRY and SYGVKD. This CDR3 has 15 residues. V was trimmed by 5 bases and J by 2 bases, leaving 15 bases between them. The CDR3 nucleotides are TGTGCCATCAGTCCCCGGGACTCAATACAAGAGACCCAGTACCTC. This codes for CAISPRDSIQETQYL.

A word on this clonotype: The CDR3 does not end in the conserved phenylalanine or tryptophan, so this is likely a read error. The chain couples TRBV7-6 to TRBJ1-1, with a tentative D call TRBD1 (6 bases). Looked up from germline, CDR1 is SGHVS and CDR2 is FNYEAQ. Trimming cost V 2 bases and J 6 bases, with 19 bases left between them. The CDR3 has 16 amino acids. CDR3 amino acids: CASSLLAGELGAEAFL. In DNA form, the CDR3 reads TGTGCCAGCAGCTTACTGGCAGGGGAGTTGGGAGCTGAAGCTTTCCTT.

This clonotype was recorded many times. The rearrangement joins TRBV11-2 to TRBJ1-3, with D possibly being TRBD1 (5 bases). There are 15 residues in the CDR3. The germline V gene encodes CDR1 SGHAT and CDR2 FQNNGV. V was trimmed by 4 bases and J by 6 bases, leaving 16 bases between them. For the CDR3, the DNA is TGTGCCAGCAGCTCGGGCAGGGCCTTAGCAAACACCATATATTTT. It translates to CASSSGRALANTIYF.

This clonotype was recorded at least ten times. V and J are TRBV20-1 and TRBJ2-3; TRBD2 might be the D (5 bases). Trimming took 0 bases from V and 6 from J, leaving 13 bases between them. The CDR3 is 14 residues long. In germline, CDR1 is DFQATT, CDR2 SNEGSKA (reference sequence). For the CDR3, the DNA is TGCAGTGCTAGAGATCTTAGAGGGTCCGATACGCAGTATTTT. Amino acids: CSARDLRGSDTQYF.

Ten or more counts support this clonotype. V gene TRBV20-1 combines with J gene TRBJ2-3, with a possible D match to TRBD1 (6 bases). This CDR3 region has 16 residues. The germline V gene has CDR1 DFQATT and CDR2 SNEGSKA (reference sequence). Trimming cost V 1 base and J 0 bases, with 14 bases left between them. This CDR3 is CSARGVTGWSTDTQYF. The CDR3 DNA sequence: TGCAGTGCTAGAGGGGTCACAGGGTGGAGCACAGATACGCAGTATTTT.

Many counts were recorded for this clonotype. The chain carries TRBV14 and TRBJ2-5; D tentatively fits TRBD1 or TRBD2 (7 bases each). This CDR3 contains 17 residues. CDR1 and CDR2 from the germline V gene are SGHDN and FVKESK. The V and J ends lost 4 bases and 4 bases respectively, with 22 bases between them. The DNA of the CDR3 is TGTGCCAGCAGCCTATTCGGGACAGCGGGATTCAGAGAGACCCAGTACTTC. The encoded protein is CASSLFGTAGFRETQYF. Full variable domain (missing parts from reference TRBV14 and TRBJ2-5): EAGVTQFPSHSVIEKGQTVTLRCDPISGHDNLYWYRRVMGKEIKFLLHFVKESKQDESGMPNNRFLAERTGGTYSTLKVQPAELEDSGVYFCASSLFGTAGFRETQYFGPGTRLLVL.

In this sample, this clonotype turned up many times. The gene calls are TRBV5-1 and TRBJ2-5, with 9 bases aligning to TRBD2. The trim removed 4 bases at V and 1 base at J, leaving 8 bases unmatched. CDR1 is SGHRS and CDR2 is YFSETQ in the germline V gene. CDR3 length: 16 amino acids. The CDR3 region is CASSPRGAGGQETQYF. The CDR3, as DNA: TGCGCCAGCAGCCCTAGGGGAGCGGGGGGCCAAGAGACCCAGTACTTC.

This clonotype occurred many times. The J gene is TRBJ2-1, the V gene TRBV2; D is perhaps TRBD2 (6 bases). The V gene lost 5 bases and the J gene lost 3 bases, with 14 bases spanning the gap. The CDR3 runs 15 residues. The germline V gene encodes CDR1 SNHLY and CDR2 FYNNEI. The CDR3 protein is CASSRLEVDYNEQFF. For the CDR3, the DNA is TGTGCCAGCAGTAGACTAGAGGTAGACTACAATGAGCAGTTCTTC. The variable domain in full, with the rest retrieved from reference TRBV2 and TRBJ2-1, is EPEVTQTPSHQVTQMGQEVILRCVPISNHLYFYWYRQILGQKVEFLVSFYNNEISEKSEIFDDQFSVERPDGSNFTLKIRSTKLEDSAMYFCASSRLEVDYNEQFFGPGTRLTVL.

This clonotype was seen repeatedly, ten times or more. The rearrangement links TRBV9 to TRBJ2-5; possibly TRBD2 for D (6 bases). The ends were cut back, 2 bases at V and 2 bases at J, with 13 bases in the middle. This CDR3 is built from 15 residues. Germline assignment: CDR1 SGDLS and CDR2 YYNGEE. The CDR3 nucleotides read TGTGCCAGCAGCGTGGAGGGTCGTGGGCAAGAGACCCAGTACTTC. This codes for CASSVEGRGQETQYF.

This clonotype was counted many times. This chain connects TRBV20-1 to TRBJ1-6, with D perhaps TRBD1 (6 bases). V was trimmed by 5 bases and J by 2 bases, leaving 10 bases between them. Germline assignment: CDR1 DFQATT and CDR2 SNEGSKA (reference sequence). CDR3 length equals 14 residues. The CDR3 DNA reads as TGCAGTGCTGGAGGGGGGGCCTATAATTCACCCCTCCACTTT. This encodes CSAGGGAYNSPLHF.

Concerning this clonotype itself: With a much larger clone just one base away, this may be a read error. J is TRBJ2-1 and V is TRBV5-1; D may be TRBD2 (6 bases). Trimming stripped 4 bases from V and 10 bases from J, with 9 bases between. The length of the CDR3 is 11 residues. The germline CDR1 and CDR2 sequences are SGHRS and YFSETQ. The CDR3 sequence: CASSGEVEQFF. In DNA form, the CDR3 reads TGCGCCAGCAGCGGGGAGGTGGAGCAGTTCTTC.

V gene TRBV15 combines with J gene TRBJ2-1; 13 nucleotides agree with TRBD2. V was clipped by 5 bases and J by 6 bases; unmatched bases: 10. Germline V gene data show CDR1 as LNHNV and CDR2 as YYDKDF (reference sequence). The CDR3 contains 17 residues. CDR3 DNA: TGTGCCACCAGCGTTAGCCCGGGACTAGCGGGGCTCAATGAGCAGTTCTTC. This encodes CATSVSPGLAGLNEQFF.

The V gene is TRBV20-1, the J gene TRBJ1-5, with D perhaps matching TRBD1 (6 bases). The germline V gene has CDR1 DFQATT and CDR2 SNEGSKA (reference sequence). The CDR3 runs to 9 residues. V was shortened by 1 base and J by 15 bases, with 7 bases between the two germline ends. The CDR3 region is CSARAGVHF. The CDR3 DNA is TGCAGTGCTAGAGCAGGGGTGCATTTT.

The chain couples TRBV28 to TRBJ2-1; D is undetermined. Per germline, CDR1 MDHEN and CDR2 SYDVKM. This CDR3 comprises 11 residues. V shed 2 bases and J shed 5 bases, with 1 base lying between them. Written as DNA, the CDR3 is TGTGCCAGCAGTTTACACAATGAGCAGTTCTTC. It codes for CASSLHNEQFF.

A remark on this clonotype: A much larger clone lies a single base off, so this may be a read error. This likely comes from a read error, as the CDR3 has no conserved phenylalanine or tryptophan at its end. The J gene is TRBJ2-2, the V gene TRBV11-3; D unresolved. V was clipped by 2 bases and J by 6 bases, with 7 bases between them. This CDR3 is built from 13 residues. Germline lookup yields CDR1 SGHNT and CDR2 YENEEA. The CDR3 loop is CASSLTQSGELFS. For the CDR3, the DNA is TGTGCCAGCAGCTTAACCCAGTCCGGGGAGCTGTTTTCT.

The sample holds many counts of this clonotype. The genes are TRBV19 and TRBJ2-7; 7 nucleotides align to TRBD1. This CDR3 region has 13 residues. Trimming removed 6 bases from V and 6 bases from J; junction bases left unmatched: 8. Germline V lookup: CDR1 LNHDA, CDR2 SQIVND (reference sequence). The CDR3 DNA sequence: TGTGCCAGTAGCGTTACAGGGGCGGCCGAGCAGTACTTC. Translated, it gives CASSVTGAAEQYF.

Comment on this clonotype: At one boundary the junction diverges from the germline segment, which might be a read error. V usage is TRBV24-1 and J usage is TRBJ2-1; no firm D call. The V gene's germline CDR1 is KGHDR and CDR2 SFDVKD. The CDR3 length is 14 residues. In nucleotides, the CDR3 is TGTGCCGCCAGTGATTTGACTTCCTACAATGAGCAGCTCTTC. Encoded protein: CAASDLTSYNEQLF.

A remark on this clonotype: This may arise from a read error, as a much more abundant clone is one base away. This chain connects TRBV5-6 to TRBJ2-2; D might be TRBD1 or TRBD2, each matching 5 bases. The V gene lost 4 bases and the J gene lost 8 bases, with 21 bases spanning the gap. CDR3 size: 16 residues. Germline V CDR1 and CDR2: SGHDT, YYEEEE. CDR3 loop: CASSPRFGTLAGELFF. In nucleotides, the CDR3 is TGTGCCAGCAGCCCTCGCTTTGGGACCCTGGCGGGGGAGCTGTTTTTT.

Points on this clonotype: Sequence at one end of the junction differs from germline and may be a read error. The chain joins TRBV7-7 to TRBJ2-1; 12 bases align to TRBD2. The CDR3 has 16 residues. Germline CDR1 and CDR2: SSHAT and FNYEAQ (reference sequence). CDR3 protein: CASSPGLAGRSSEQFF. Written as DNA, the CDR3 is TGTGCTAGCAGCCCCGGACTAGCGGGAAGGAGTAGTGAGCAGTTCTTC.

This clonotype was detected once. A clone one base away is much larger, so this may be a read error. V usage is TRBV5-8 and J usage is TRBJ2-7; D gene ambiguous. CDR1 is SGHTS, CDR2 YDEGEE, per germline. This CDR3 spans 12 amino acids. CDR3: CASSPLSSEQYF. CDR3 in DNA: TGTGCCAGCAGCCCCCTTTCCTCCGAGCAGTACTTC.

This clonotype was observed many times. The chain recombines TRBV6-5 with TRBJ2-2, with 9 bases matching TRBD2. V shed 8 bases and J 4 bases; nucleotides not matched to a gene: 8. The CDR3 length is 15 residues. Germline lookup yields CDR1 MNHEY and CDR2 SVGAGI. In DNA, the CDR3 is TGTGCCAGCGTTGGTGAAGCGGGAGGCACCGGGGAGCTGTTTTTT. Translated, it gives CASVGEAGGTGELFF.

The CDR3 coding sequence is TGCGCCAGCAGTGTAACAGGTGGCCTTGGGGATGGGCAGTTCTTC. Translation: CASSVTGGLGDGQFF. V usage is TRBV10-1 and J usage is TRBJ2-1, with D possibly being TRBD1 (5 bases). The V gene lost 4 bases and the J gene lost 12 bases, with 22 bases spanning the gap. Germline-derived CDR1 and CDR2 are WNHNN and SYGVQD (reference sequence). The length of the CDR3 is 15 residues.

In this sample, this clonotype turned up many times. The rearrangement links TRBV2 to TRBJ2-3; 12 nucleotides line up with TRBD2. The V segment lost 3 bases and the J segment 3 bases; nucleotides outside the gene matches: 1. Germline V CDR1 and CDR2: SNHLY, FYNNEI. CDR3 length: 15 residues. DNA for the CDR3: TGTGCCAGCAGTGACCTAGCGGGAGGGACAGATACGCAGTATTTT. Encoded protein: CASSDLAGGTDTQYF. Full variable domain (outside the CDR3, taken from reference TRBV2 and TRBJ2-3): EPEVTQTPSHQVTQMGQEVILRCVPISNHLYFYWYRQILGQKVEFLVSFYNNEISEKSEIFDDQFSVERPDGSNFTLKIRSTKLEDSAMYFCASSDLAGGTDTQYFGPGTRLTVL.